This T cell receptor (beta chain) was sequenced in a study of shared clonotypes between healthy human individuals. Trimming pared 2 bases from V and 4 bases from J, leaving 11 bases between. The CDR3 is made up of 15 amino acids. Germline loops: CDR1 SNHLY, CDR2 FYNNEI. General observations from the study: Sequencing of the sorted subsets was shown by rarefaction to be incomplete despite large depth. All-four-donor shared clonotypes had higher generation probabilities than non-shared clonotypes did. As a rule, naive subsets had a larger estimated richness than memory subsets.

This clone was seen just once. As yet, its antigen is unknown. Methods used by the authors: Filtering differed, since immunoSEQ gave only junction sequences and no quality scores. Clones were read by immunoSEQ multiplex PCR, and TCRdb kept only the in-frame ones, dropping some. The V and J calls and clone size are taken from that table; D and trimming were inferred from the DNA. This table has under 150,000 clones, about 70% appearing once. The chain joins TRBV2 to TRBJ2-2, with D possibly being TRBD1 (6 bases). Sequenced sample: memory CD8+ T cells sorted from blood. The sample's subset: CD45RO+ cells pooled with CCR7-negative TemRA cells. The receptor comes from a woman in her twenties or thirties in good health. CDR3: CASSETGMATGELFF. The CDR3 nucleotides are TGTGCCAGCAGTGAAACAGGGATGGCCACCGGGGAGCTGTTTTTT.